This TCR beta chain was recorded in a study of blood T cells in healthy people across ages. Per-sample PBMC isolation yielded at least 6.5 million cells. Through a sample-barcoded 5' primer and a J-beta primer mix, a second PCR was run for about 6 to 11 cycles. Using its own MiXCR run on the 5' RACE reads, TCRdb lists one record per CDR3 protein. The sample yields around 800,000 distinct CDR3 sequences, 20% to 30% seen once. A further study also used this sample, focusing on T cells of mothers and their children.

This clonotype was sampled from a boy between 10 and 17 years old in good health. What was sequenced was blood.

The CDR3 sequence is CASSFDRRNTEAFF. CDR3 nucleotide sequence: TGCGCCAGCAGCTTCGACAGGAGGAACACTGAAGCTTTCTTT. The chain couples TRBV5-1 to TRBJ1-1; TRBD1 is a possible D gene (6 bases). Germline V CDR1 and CDR2: SGHRS, YFSETQ. V was pared by 2 bases and J by 1 base, with 9 bases between. CDR3 size: 14 residues.